This TCR beta chain emerged from a study of T cells in Graves' hyperthyroidism and ophthalmopathy (dated 2019 in TCRdb). In terms of the full investigation: Peripheral blood samples were taken at initial diagnosis, before any treatment was given. In several Graves' hyperthyroidism patients, the study also compared T-cell repertoires from thyroid tissue with T-cell repertoires from blood. The approximately 100 discovery patients were randomly divided into training and test sets at a 7:3 ratio. The paper describes TCR Vbeta CDR3 sequencing of 135 peripheral blood samples, made up of 43 ophthalmopathy patients, around 78 hyperthyroidism patients and some 17 progressor patients. An independent validation cohort of around 20 hyperthyroidism patients and some 15 patients who later progressed to ophthalmopathy tested prospective prediction of ophthalmopathy. To identify distinguishing TCR V-J signatures, a discovery cohort of about 95 patients was used, comprising 43 with Graves' ophthalmopathy and 57 with stable Graves' hyperthyroidism. After sampling, hyperthyroidism patients received methimazole starting at 30 mg daily, and ophthalmopathy patients received high-dose intravenous methylprednisolone.

Moderately to severely active disease, a Clinical Activity Score of at least 3, a NOSPECS grade of at least 4, and a duration under 3 months were present in ophthalmopathy patients. Patients with uncontrolled infections, other autoimmune diseases, pregnancy or lactation were excluded. Clinical symptoms, serum thyroxine and TRAb, thyroid ultrasound, and orbital computed tomography formed the basis for the diagnoses. Ficoll-Paque density gradient centrifugation was used to isolate PBMCs from around 10 ml of fresh peripheral blood. Total RNA was extracted using Trizol reagent, and RNA quality was assessed on an Agilent 2100 Bioanalyzer. The CDR3 runs 15 residues from the cysteine to the phenylalanine. Kept here is only the CDR3 DNA, which spans 45 bases and is read in frame from base 1. V and J lose 5 bases and 11 bases, and a span of 21 bases separates them. CDR1 and CDR2 were assigned from the germline V gene (reference sequence) as LNHNV and YYDKDF.

This clonotype was picked up a small number of times. What antigen it recognizes has not been identified. No much larger clone exists at a distance of one base, and base qualities are not known. Broader findings and caveats from the paper: Ophthalmopathy was separated from stable hyperthyroidism by a 13 V-J signature model, with around 88% sensitivity and approximately 81% specificity obtained in cross-validation and 80%/75% obtained in testing. Sample size was not statistically predetermined, and investigators were not blinded to group allocation. Most expanded thyroid clonotypes (frequency above 0.001) were also detected in blood, a finding suggesting that blood repertoires may reflect thyroid immune responses. In validation, the model predicted progression to ophthalmopathy a median of around 6.5 months before onset, with around 70% sensitivity and about 72% specificity.

Amplification of TCR beta CDR3 regions was carried out from RNA transcripts. A first-round RT-PCR of the TCR CDR3 used the HTBI primer set with the Qiagen OneStep RT-PCR kit. Libraries were constructed in a second round of multiplex PCR, after which size selection and purification were performed. The libraries were sequenced on an Illumina HiSeq2000 using paired-end 100 bp reads. The authors' pipeline ran thus. SOAPnuke was used to process the raw data, with reads discarded if the reads contained adapters or uncalled bases, had a mean Phred below 15, or lacked an exact constant-primer or identifier match. COPE v1.2.5 was used to merge the high-quality paired reads, and each unique nucleotide sequence was defined as a clonotype. MiTCR v1.1 was used to align clonotypes to the IMGT TRBV, TRBD and TRBJ reference segments. Analysis was restricted to V-J combinations with a frequency above 0.0001, which covered 99.2% of repertoires. A TCS score was defined as the ratio between F50 (clonal expansion) and ExV (chaos), using BLOSUM62-based TCRdist between CDR3 peptides within each V-J. Welch's t-statistics and random forest reduced fewer than 550 V-J features to 13, which were used in a naive Bayes classifier (R e1071). TCRdb trimmed public reads at Q25 via fastp, called clones via MiXCR and kept in-frame beta chains. Rows with a matching CDR3 protein are joined into one entry that keeps the most common DNA and genes. The V and J calls come from TCRdb's annotation, not from the publication. This sample holds approximately 570,000 distinct CDR3 sequences; 15% to 20% were observed only once. The ten largest clones capture about 50% of the sample.

The sample comprised blood. The TCR comes from a man aged 40-50 years with Graves' ophthalmopathy. The chain joins TRBV15 to TRBJ1-4, with the D segment identity uncertain. The CDR3 protein: CATSEPGVLQGKLFF. The nucleotide sequence reads as follows: TGTGCCACCAGCGAGCCCGGGGTCCTGCAAGGGAAACTGTTTTTT.